The 15 T cell receptor beta chains reported below all come from one sample, sequenced in a study of blood T cell repertoires in COVID-19. Sequenced by immunoSEQ multiplex PCR; TCRdb stores in-frame clones only, minus some. The sample shows roughly 90,000 clones, over 80% of them seen only once. The specimen was peripheral blood. Receptor source: a human donor in a cohort sampled during active COVID-19.

On this clone itself: Germline and junction disagree at one end, which may indicate a read error. The V call is TRBV11-3, the J call TRBJ2-1; tentative D call: TRBD2 (5 bases). The CDR3 runs to 15 residues. CDR1 SGHNT and CDR2 YENEEA come from the germline V gene. CDR3 sequence reads: CASSLARASYNEQFF. The CDR3 nucleotides are TGTGCCAGCAGTTTAGCGAGAGCTTCCTACAATGAGCAGTTCTTC.

J is TRBJ1-3 and V is TRBV3-1 (or the pseudogene TRBV3-2); perhaps TRBD1 as D (5 bases). Germline V gene sequence: CDR1 LGHDT, CDR2 YNNKEL (reference sequence). This CDR3 comprises 14 residues. The V gene lost 1 base and the J gene lost 4 bases, with 8 bases spanning the gap. The CDR3 sequence is CASSQGTLGNTIYF. CDR3 coding DNA: TGTGCCAGCAGCCAAGGGACACTCGGAAACACCATATATTTT.

The chain is built from TRBV10-2 and TRBJ2-5, with D unresolved. Germline V gene data show CDR1 as WSHSY and CDR2 as SAAADI. The V gene lost 2 bases and the J gene lost 3 bases, with 7 bases spanning the gap. This CDR3 comprises 13 residues. DNA of the CDR3: TGCGCCAGCAGTGAGCTATTAAAAGAGACCCAGTACTTC. Translating gives CASSELLKETQYF.

V gene TRBV10-2 combines with J gene TRBJ1-5, with D unresolved. Deletions cut 8 bases from V and 7 bases from J, with 12 bases between. The CDR3 length is 12 residues. The V gene's germline CDR1 is WSHSY and CDR2 SAAADI. As DNA, the CDR3 is TGCGCCAGCGGTACGGAGGACCAGCCCCAGCATTTT. Protein sequence: CASGTEDQPQHF.

The genes are TRBV19 and TRBJ2-7, with a possible D match to TRBD1 (5 bases). The germline V gene encodes CDR1 LNHDA and CDR2 SQIVND (reference sequence). CDR3 length: 15 residues. V was pared by 0 bases and J by 2 bases, with 11 bases between. The CDR3 nucleotides read TGTGCCAGTAGTATAGAAGAAAAGGGGCCCTACGAGCAGTACTTC. Protein: CASSIEEKGPYEQYF.

The table lists this clone with a few counts. The chain carries TRBV29-1 and TRBJ1-4, with a possible D match to TRBD1 (6 bases). The CDR3 is made up of 13 amino acids. CDR1 SQVTM and CDR2 ANQGSEA come from the germline V gene. V shed 6 bases and J shed 7 bases, with 15 bases lying between them. The DNA of the CDR3 is TGCAGCGTATCAGGGGCAATATCTGAAAAACTGTTTTTT. Residues: CSVSGAISEKLFF.

This clone was found once. This CDR3 reads CASSLWALGGRDTQYF. The DNA for the CDR3 is TGTGCCAGCAGTTTATGGGCGCTAGGAGGGAGGGATACGCAGTATTTT. The chain combines TRBV28 with TRBJ2-3, with D maybe TRBD2 (6 bases). The CDR3 spans 16 residues. Germline CDR1 and CDR2: MDHEN and SYDVKM. With 0 bases removed from V and 6 bases from J, the gap between germline ends came to 16 bases.

The chain employs TRBV7-3 and TRBJ2-1; unclear D gene. This CDR3 has 13 residues. V shed 2 bases and J shed 4 bases, with 6 bases lying between them. Germline V CDR1 and CDR2: SGHTA, FQGTGA. The CDR3 reads CASSLALYNEQFF. The CDR3 DNA follows: TGTGCCAGCAGCTTAGCGCTGTACAATGAGCAGTTCTTC.

The sample holds many counts of this clone. The chain couples TRBV28 to TRBJ2-1; the match to TRBD1 covers 9 bases. Germline V CDR1 and CDR2: MDHEN, SYDVKM. The CDR3 is made up of 19 amino acids. The junction had 24 bases not matched to a gene; V was cut back by 11 bases and J by 4 bases. The CDR3 DNA reads as TGTGCCCACGGATCCCGGACAGGGGCTTCAGGGCGGGAGTACAATGAGCAGTTCTTC. Amino acid sequence: CAHGSRTGASGREYNEQFF.

The chain carries TRBV19 and TRBJ2-7, with TRBD2 matching 10 bases. The V and J ends lost 3 bases and 5 bases, in that order; junction bases with no gene match: 4. The CDR3 runs to 14 residues. From germline, CDR1 is LNHDA and CDR2 SQIVND (reference sequence). Here the CDR3 reads CASSIRAGGDEQYF. For the CDR3, the DNA is TGTGCCAGTAGTATCCGAGCGGGAGGGGACGAGCAGTACTTC. The full variable domain, completed using reference TRBV19 and TRBJ2-7, is DGGITQSPKYLFRKEGQNVTLSCEQNLNHDAMYWYRQDPGQGLRLIYYSQIVNDFQKGDIAEGYSVSREKKESFPLTVTSAQKNPTAFYLCASSIRAGGDEQYFGPGTRLTVT.

On this clone: The sample carries other DNA sequences with the same CDR3. The chain combines TRBV7-8 with TRBJ2-1, with a possible D match to TRBD1 (5 bases). Trimming cost V 1 base and J 9 bases, with 7 bases left between them. Germline loops: CDR1 SGHVS, CDR2 FQNEAQ. The CDR3 is 12 amino acids. The CDR3 nucleotides read TGTGCCAGCAGCTTAGGTAGGGGTGAGCAGTTCTTC. Encoded protein: CASSLGRGEQFF.

The V gene is TRBV28, the J gene TRBJ2-3, with 7 bases aligning to TRBD2. V lost 2 bases and J lost 4; bases outside the gene matches: 3. Per the germline V gene, CDR1 is MDHEN and CDR2 is SYDVKM. CDR3 length: 14 amino acids. The CDR3: CASSLGLAADTQYF. The CDR3 region has the DNA TGTGCCAGCAGTTTAGGGCTAGCGGCAGATACGCAGTATTTT.

This clone has only a few counts. The chain joins TRBV10-1 to TRBJ2-5, with D possibly being TRBD2 (5 bases). CDR3 length: 13 residues. The germline V gene has CDR1 WNHNN and CDR2 SYGVQD (reference sequence). V shed 5 bases and J shed 1 base, with 8 bases lying between them. The CDR3: CASSRSGQETQYF. The DNA of the CDR3 is TGCGCCAGCAGTAGGAGCGGCCAAGAGACCCAGTACTTC.

V and J are TRBV29-1 and TRBJ2-7, with D perhaps TRBD1 (5 bases). The CDR3 is 12 residues long. The V and J ends lost 5 bases and 3 bases respectively, with 11 bases between them. Germline CDR1 reads SQVTM; CDR2 reads ANQGSEA. CDR3 nucleotides: TGCAGCGTTTCCCCGACAGACTACGAGCAGTACTTC. Translation: CSVSPTDYEQYF.

The V call is TRBV10-2, the J call TRBJ2-7, with D maybe TRBD2 (6 bases). Between the trimmed V and J ends, which lost 5 bases and 6 bases, there was a span of 14 bases. The CDR3 is 13 residues long. Germline lookup yields CDR1 WSHSY and CDR2 SAAADI. Written as DNA, the CDR3 is TGCGCCAGCAGTCGGGACTCCGGTGCCGAGCAGTACTTC. This gives the protein CASSRDSGAEQYF.